Below are 3 T cell receptor beta chains sequenced from a single sample in a study of shared clonotypes between healthy human individuals. Using immunoSEQ multiplex PCR, the repertoire was profiled, and TCRdb retains in-frame clones only, with some absent. The profile shows millions of clones, 93% of them singletons. The sample consisted of naive CD4+ T cells from PBMCs. Subset defined: CD45RA+ positively selected. Receptor source: a man between 18 and 35 years old in good health. Some clones in this sample may be carry-over from other donors' samples.

The chain carries TRBV5-1 and TRBJ2-5, with 9 bases lining up with TRBD1. The ends lost 4 bases at V and 2 bases at J; junction bases unmatched: 6. Germline CDR1 reads SGHRS; CDR2 reads YFSETQ. CDR3 length: 15 residues. The CDR3 sequence: CASSPTGGLQETQYF. The CDR3 DNA sequence: TGCGCCAGCAGCCCGACAGGGGGGTTACAAGAGACCCAGTACTTC.

The chain links TRBV27 to TRBJ2-7; D not resolved. V dropped 5 bases and J dropped 2 bases, with 13 bases sitting between them. The germline gives CDR1 MNHEY, CDR2 SMNVEV (reference sequence). The CDR3 covers 14 residues. CDR3 DNA sequence: TGTGCCAGCAGTCCGAGGCAGGTCCCCTACGAGCAGTACTTC. Amino acid sequence: CASSPRQVPYEQYF.

The genes are TRBV7-9 and TRBJ1-3; 12 nucleotides match TRBD1. The CDR3 is made up of 19 amino acids. The germline gives CDR1 SEHNR, CDR2 FQNEAQ (reference sequence). Trimming cost V 5 bases and J 3 bases; bases outside gene matches: 14. The CDR3 sequence: CASSPRDRGRGMYGNTIYF. The DNA of the CDR3 is TGTGCCAGCAGCCCGAGGGACAGGGGGCGCGGGATGTATGGAAACACCATATATTTT.